The rows below give T cell receptor beta chains drawn from one sample of a study of PD-1 blockade in classical Hodgkin lymphoma. TCRdb's copy holds only in-frame clones and misses some; the assay was immunoSEQ multiplex PCR. The table shows 120,000 to 150,000 clones, with just under 80% occurring only once. Sequenced here: peripheral blood mononuclear cells (PBMCs), sampled before the second cycle of nivolumab. These receptor sequences come from a human donor with classical Hodgkin lymphoma. CDR3s include the opening cysteine and the closing phenylalanine or tryptophan. A D gene is named only where the DNA matches it firmly. Clone sizes are given selectively: once, few, many, or a class where the clone is expanded.

d_call: TRBD2; clone_size: -; cdr3_length: 17; j_call: TRBJ2-2; v_call: TRBV7-6; cdr3_nt: TGTGCCAGCAGTTCTAGCGGGGGGGCCTCGGACACCGGGGAGCTGTTTTTT; cdr3_aa: CASSSSGGASDTGELFF
d_call: TRBD1; clone_size: few; cdr3_length: 15; j_call: TRBJ1-1; v_call: TRBV28; cdr3_nt: TGTGCCAGCAGTTTATTCGACAGGGGGTCCACTGAAGCTTTCTTT; cdr3_aa: CASSLFDRGSTEAFF
d_call: -; clone_size: -; cdr3_length: 15; j_call: TRBJ2-7; v_call: TRBV30; cdr3_nt: TGTGCCTGGAGTGTGGGGGGCCCTCCAGGGTACGAGCAGTACTTC; cdr3_aa: CAWSVGGPPGYEQYF
d_call: TRBD1; clone_size: -; cdr3_length: 16; j_call: TRBJ1-1; v_call: TRBV15; cdr3_nt: TGTGCCACCAGCAGCACGCCGGGACAGGGGAGCACTGAAGCTTTCTTT; cdr3_aa: CATSSTPGQGSTEAFF
d_call: -; clone_size: -; cdr3_length: 15; j_call: TRBJ1-3; v_call: TRBV27; cdr3_nt: TGTGCCAGCAGTCCCGCAGGGAATGCTGGAAACACCATATATTTT; cdr3_aa: CASSPAGNAGNTIYF
d_call: -; clone_size: -; cdr3_length: 13; j_call: TRBJ1-1; v_call: TRBV7-2; cdr3_nt: TGTGCCAGCAGCAAGGGACAGAACACTGAAGCTTTCTTT; cdr3_aa: CASSKGQNTEAFF
d_call: -; clone_size: -; cdr3_length: 17; j_call: TRBJ1-6; v_call: TRBV18; cdr3_nt: TGTGCCAGCTCACCGCTCGGGCGGGGCGCGGGAAATTCACCCCTCCACTTT; cdr3_aa: CASSPLGRGAGNSPLHF
d_call: TRBD1; clone_size: -; cdr3_length: 16; j_call: TRBJ1-1; v_call: TRBV19; cdr3_nt: TGTGCCAGTAGTAACCTTAGGACAGGGTCTGAGGCTGAAGCTTTCTTT; cdr3_aa: CASSNLRTGSEAEAFF
d_call: -; clone_size: -; cdr3_length: 14; j_call: TRBJ1-1; v_call: TRBV14; cdr3_nt: TGTGCCAGCAGCCAAAGGGGGAGGAACACTGAAGCTTTCTTT; cdr3_aa: CASSQRGRNTEAFF
d_call: -; clone_size: -; cdr3_length: 13; j_call: TRBJ2-3; v_call: TRBV19; cdr3_nt: TGTGCCAGTAGTATAGCAGATACAGATACGCAGTATTTT; cdr3_aa: CASSIADTDTQYF
d_call: -; clone_size: many; cdr3_length: 16; j_call: TRBJ1-4; v_call: TRBV19; cdr3_nt: TGTGCCAGTAGTACCCCTTGGAACGGGGCTAATGAAAAACTGTTTTTT; cdr3_aa: CASSTPWNGANEKLFF
d_call: -; clone_size: once; cdr3_length: 13; j_call: TRBJ2-7; v_call: TRBV12-5; cdr3_nt: TGTGCTAGTGGTTTGTCCGGCACGTCCGAGCAGTACTTC; cdr3_aa: CASGLSGTSEQYF
d_call: TRBD2; clone_size: -; cdr3_length: 21; j_call: TRBJ2-1; v_call: TRBV2; cdr3_nt: TGTGCCAGCAGTGGCCCCCGGGGACTAGCGGGAGGGCCCCCTTTATACAATGAGCAGTTCTTC; cdr3_aa: CASSGPRGLAGGPPLYNEQFF
d_call: -; clone_size: -; cdr3_length: 14; j_call: TRBJ2-1; v_call: TRBV7-3; cdr3_nt: TGTGCCAGCAGCCCCTGGCCGGCCTACAATGAGCAGTTCTTC; cdr3_aa: CASSPWPAYNEQFF
d_call: -; clone_size: -; cdr3_length: 12; j_call: TRBJ2-1; v_call: TRBV5-4; cdr3_nt: TGTGCCAGCAGCCTAGACCGCCTTGAGCAGTTCTTC; cdr3_aa: CASSLDRLEQFF
d_call: -; clone_size: -; cdr3_length: 13; j_call: TRBJ1-1; v_call: TRBV18; cdr3_nt: TGTGCCAGCTCACCATTGAGGGACACTGAAGCTTTCTTT; cdr3_aa: CASSPLRDTEAFF
d_call: -; clone_size: -; cdr3_length: 12; j_call: TRBJ2-2; v_call: TRBV7-3; cdr3_nt: TGTGCCAGCAGCTTAGGGACCGGGGAGCTGTTTTTT; cdr3_aa: CASSLGTGELFF
d_call: TRBD2; clone_size: -; cdr3_length: 16; j_call: TRBJ2-5; v_call: TRBV6-5; cdr3_nt: TGTGCCAGCAGTTCCGAGCGGGGGCCCCCCCCAGGGACCCAGTACTTC; cdr3_aa: CASSSERGPPPGTQYF
d_call: -; clone_size: -; cdr3_length: 14; j_call: TRBJ2-7; v_call: TRBV7-8; cdr3_nt: TGTGCCAGCAGCTTAGCGTCTCGGAGCTACGAGCAGTACTTC; cdr3_aa: CASSLASRSYEQYF
d_call: -; clone_size: -; cdr3_length: 12; j_call: TRBJ1-2; v_call: TRBV28; cdr3_nt: TGTGCCACAACCGACAGGAACTATGGCTACACCTTC; cdr3_aa: CATTDRNYGYTF
d_call: -; clone_size: -; cdr3_length: 13; j_call: TRBJ2-4; v_call: TRBV2; cdr3_nt: TGTGCCAGCAGTGGGGAGTTCACGGACATTCAGTACTTC; cdr3_aa: CASSGEFTDIQYF
d_call: TRBD2; clone_size: -; cdr3_length: 16; j_call: TRBJ2-1; v_call: TRBV27; cdr3_nt: TGTGCCAGCAGTTTAGCGATTAGCGGGAGTGTATCTGAGCAGTTCTTC; cdr3_aa: CASSLAISGSVSEQFF
d_call: -; clone_size: -; cdr3_length: 15; j_call: TRBJ1-1; v_call: TRBV7-9; cdr3_nt: TGTGCCAGCAGCTTCCTACGGGTTTTGAACACTGAAGCTTTCTTT; cdr3_aa: CASSFLRVLNTEAFF
d_call: TRBD2; clone_size: -; cdr3_length: 14; j_call: TRBJ2-3; v_call: TRBV2; cdr3_nt: TGTGCCAGCAGCTCAGGACTAGCGACAGATACGCAGTATTTT; cdr3_aa: CASSSGLATDTQYF
d_call: -; clone_size: -; cdr3_length: 18; j_call: TRBJ1-2; v_call: TRBV5-5; cdr3_nt: TGTGCCAGCAGTTCCCTAGTCCGGCAGGCGGGGGGGTCTTATGGCTACACCTTC; cdr3_aa: CASSSLVRQAGGSYGYTF
d_call: -; clone_size: -; cdr3_length: 14; j_call: TRBJ1-2; v_call: TRBV7-9; cdr3_nt: TGTGCCAGCAGTGCCGAGGGGTTGGACTATGGCTACACCTTC; cdr3_aa: CASSAEGLDYGYTF
d_call: TRBD2; clone_size: -; cdr3_length: 17; j_call: TRBJ2-2; v_call: TRBV7-9; cdr3_nt: TGTGCCCACGAAAGTTTAACCGGGACTAGCGGGACCGGGGAGCTGTTTTTT; cdr3_aa: CAHESLTGTSGTGELFF
d_call: -; clone_size: -; cdr3_length: 13; j_call: TRBJ1-2; v_call: TRBV5-4; cdr3_nt: TGTGCCAGCAGCTTGGGGTCCCTATATGGCTACACCTTC; cdr3_aa: CASSLGSLYGYTF
d_call: TRBD2; clone_size: -; cdr3_length: 16; j_call: TRBJ2-1; v_call: TRBV4-1; cdr3_nt: TGCGCCAGCAGCCGAGAGGGACTAGCGGGAGTCAATGAGCAGTTCTTC; cdr3_aa: CASSREGLAGVNEQFF
d_call: -; clone_size: -; cdr3_length: 13; j_call: TRBJ2-7; v_call: TRBV5-4; cdr3_nt: TGTGCCAGCAGCTTCAGGGGACCCTACGAGCAGTACTTC; cdr3_aa: CASSFRGPYEQYF
d_call: -; clone_size: once; cdr3_length: 14; j_call: TRBJ1-1; v_call: TRBV6-5; cdr3_nt: TGTGCCAGCAGTTACGGGTGGGGATCCCCGGTTGCTTTCTTT; cdr3_aa: CASSYGWGSPVAFF
d_call: -; clone_size: medium-sized; cdr3_length: 17; j_call: TRBJ1-5; v_call: TRBV1; cdr3_nt: TGCACCAGCAGCCCCCCGGGAGGGGAACATAGCAATCAGCCCCAGCATTTT; cdr3_aa: CTSSPPGGEHSNQPQHF
d_call: -; clone_size: -; cdr3_length: 15; j_call: TRBJ1-1; v_call: TRBV6-5; cdr3_nt: TGTGCCAGCCAATCGCCCCAGGGATGGGACACTGAAGCTTTCTTT; cdr3_aa: CASQSPQGWDTEAFF
d_call: -; clone_size: -; cdr3_length: 14; j_call: TRBJ2-2; v_call: TRBV11-2; cdr3_nt: TGTGCCAGCAGCCCAATGGGGTCTGTCGGGGAGCTGTTTTTT; cdr3_aa: CASSPMGSVGELFF
d_call: -; clone_size: -; cdr3_length: 15; j_call: TRBJ1-2; v_call: TRBV5-1; cdr3_nt: TGCGCCAGCAGCTTGGACAGGCCACCCAACTATGGCTACACCTTC; cdr3_aa: CASSLDRPPNYGYTF
d_call: -; clone_size: few; cdr3_length: 14; j_call: TRBJ1-2; v_call: TRBV19; cdr3_nt: TGTGCCAGTAGCCCAAGGGGTGACAGGATCGCTATTACCTTC; cdr3_aa: CASSPRGDRIAITF
d_call: TRBD2; clone_size: few; cdr3_length: 13; j_call: TRBJ2-1; v_call: TRBV6-5; cdr3_nt: TGTGCCAGCACTAGCGGGGGGGCGAGTGAGCAGTTCTTC; cdr3_aa: CASTSGGASEQFF
d_call: -; clone_size: -; cdr3_length: 12; j_call: TRBJ1-1; v_call: TRBV29-1; cdr3_nt: TGCAGCGTTGAGACCGGGGTGACTGAAGCTTTCTTT; cdr3_aa: CSVETGVTEAFF
d_call: -; clone_size: few; cdr3_length: 16; j_call: TRBJ1-2; v_call: TRBV25-1; cdr3_nt: TGTGCCAGCAGTGAACGATACCCGGCGGACAACTATGGCTACACCTTC; cdr3_aa: CASSERYPADNYGYTF
d_call: TRBD2; clone_size: -; cdr3_length: 15; j_call: TRBJ2-7; v_call: TRBV7-9; cdr3_nt: TGTGCCAGCAGCTCAACTAGCGGGGGGGCCCTTGGGCAGTACTTC; cdr3_aa: CASSSTSGGALGQYF
d_call: -; clone_size: few; cdr3_length: 15; j_call: TRBJ1-5; v_call: TRBV6-5; cdr3_nt: TGTGCCAGCAGTTTCAGGAGGTATAGCAATCAGCCCCAGCATTTT; cdr3_aa: CASSFRRYSNQPQHF
d_call: TRBD2; clone_size: -; cdr3_length: 21; j_call: TRBJ2-5; v_call: TRBV5-1; cdr3_nt: TGCGCCAGCCGGGGCATTGGGGCCTTGCGCGGGAGAACCCCGGGGCAAGAGACCCAGTACTTC; cdr3_aa: CASRGIGALRGRTPGQETQYF
d_call: -; clone_size: -; cdr3_length: 11; j_call: TRBJ1-1; v_call: TRBV5-6; cdr3_nt: TGTGCCAGCAGCTTGGCGGGGACCTTGTATTTT; cdr3_aa: CASSLAGTLYF
d_call: -; clone_size: -; cdr3_length: 15; j_call: TRBJ2-2; v_call: TRBV19; cdr3_nt: TGTGCCAGCAGTCCAGGGTTTACGAACACCGGGGAGCTGTTTTTT; cdr3_aa: CASSPGFTNTGELFF
d_call: TRBD1; clone_size: -; cdr3_length: 16; j_call: TRBJ2-3; v_call: TRBV6-7; cdr3_nt: TGTGCCAGGATCCTCGCCTCCGGGACAGGCCCAGATACGCAGTATTTT; cdr3_aa: CARILASGTGPDTQYF
d_call: -; clone_size: -; cdr3_length: 14; j_call: TRBJ1-1; v_call: TRBV6-5; cdr3_nt: TGTGCCAGCAGTTACTCCGAAGGGAGGCCTGAAGCTTTCTTT; cdr3_aa: CASSYSEGRPEAFF
d_call: TRBD2; clone_size: -; cdr3_length: 17; j_call: TRBJ2-3; v_call: TRBV7-9; cdr3_nt: TGTGCCAGCAGCTTACCTCGATGGCGGGAGGTTTCAGATACGCAGTATTTT; cdr3_aa: CASSLPRWREVSDTQYF
d_call: -; clone_size: -; cdr3_length: 16; j_call: TRBJ2-1; v_call: TRBV19; cdr3_nt: TGTGCCAGTAGTATAGCAACGGCGGTCTCCTACAATGAGCAGTTCTTC; cdr3_aa: CASSIATAVSYNEQFF
d_call: TRBD1; clone_size: -; cdr3_length: 15; j_call: TRBJ2-5; v_call: TRBV18; cdr3_nt: TGTGCCAGCTCACCACCGGTGACAGGGCAAGAGACCCAGTACTTC; cdr3_aa: CASSPPVTGQETQYF
d_call: TRBD1; clone_size: -; cdr3_length: 13; j_call: TRBJ1-2; v_call: TRBV7-2; cdr3_nt: TGTGCCAGCAGCTTTCGGACAGGCTATGGCTACACCTTC; cdr3_aa: CASSFRTGYGYTF
d_call: -; clone_size: few; cdr3_length: 13; j_call: TRBJ2-1; v_call: TRBV7-3; cdr3_nt: TGTGCCAGCAGCTTAACCGGACACAATGAGCAGTTCTTC; cdr3_aa: CASSLTGHNEQFF
d_call: -; clone_size: -; cdr3_length: 16; j_call: TRBJ1-1; v_call: TRBV5-5; cdr3_nt: TGTGCCAGCAGCTGGTCGATAGGGCAGGAGAGCACTGAAGCTTTCTTT; cdr3_aa: CASSWSIGQESTEAFF
d_call: -; clone_size: -; cdr3_length: 13; j_call: TRBJ2-5; v_call: TRBV19; cdr3_nt: TGTGCCAGTAGTCGCGGGGATCAAGAGACCCAGTACTTC; cdr3_aa: CASSRGDQETQYF
d_call: TRBD1; clone_size: -; cdr3_length: 11; j_call: TRBJ2-7; v_call: TRBV20-1; cdr3_nt: TGCAGTGCGGGACAGCTCTACGAGCAGTACTTC; cdr3_aa: CSAGQLYEQYF